This T cell receptor (beta chain) stems from a study of blood T cell repertoires in COVID-19. Overall study context: Acute and convalescent COVID-19 specimens originated in the United States, Italy and Spain.

This clone was detected once. Source study methods: Estimated nucleated cell counts came from reference gene primer amplification. The data were produced by immunoSEQ multiplex PCR, yet TCRdb's version contains in-frame clones alone and is incomplete. The V and J calls and the clone size are those of that table, but D and trimming were determined from the DNA. The data hold tens of thousands of clones, with roughly 86% observed a single time. Trimming stripped 7 bases from V and 1 base from J, with 13 bases between. CDR3 length: 13 residues. CDR1 is SQVTM, CDR2 ANQGSEA, per germline. The TCR originated in a human donor in a cohort sampled during active COVID-19. The material sequenced was peripheral blood. The chain couples TRBV29-1 to TRBJ1-1; D not certain. The CDR3 region is CSAEYHPNTEAFF. In DNA form, the CDR3 reads TGCAGCGCCGAGTACCACCCGAACACTGAAGCTTTCTTT.